This T cell receptor (beta chain) was documented in a study of technical replicates of blood from several donors. Clones were sequenced by immunoSEQ multiplex PCR, and TCRdb holds only the in-frame ones, with some missing. Here the sample spans about 84,000 clones, around 93% being singletons. CDR3 length: 15 residues. V dropped 7 bases and J dropped 9 bases, with 22 bases sitting between them. Germline V lookup: CDR1 SGHVS, CDR2 FQNEAQ. The clonotype originates from a human donor in good health. The source material was T cells isolated from PBMCs. The rearrangement uses TRBV7-8 and TRBJ1-5; TRBD1 might be the D (5 bases). Here the CDR3 DNA reads TGTGCCAGCACTCTCGAGGAGGGGCCCCGGGGGCCCCAGCATTTT. It is translated as CASTLEEGPRGPQHF.